Below, 31 T cell receptor beta chains from the same sample are listed, as sequenced in a study of blood T cells in healthy people across ages. Using a J-beta primer mix together with a sample-barcoded 5' primer, a second PCR was run for 7 to 11 cycles. TCRdb re-analysed the 5' RACE reads in MiXCR, keeping a single row per CDR3 protein. The repertoire holds about 290,000 distinct CDR3 sequences, with 27% as singletons. Material for sequencing was blood. The receptors derive from a woman in her seventies in good health.

The chain employs TRBV28 and TRBJ2-5, with 11 bases lining up with TRBD2. The DNA end favors TRBJ2-7, so the J call may be wrong. CDR1 is MDHEN, CDR2 SYDVKM, per germline. The CDR3 consists of 15 residues. The CDR3 reads CASSFPTSGVYEQYF. The CDR3 DNA reads TGTGCCAGCAGTTTTCCGACTAGCGGGGTTTACGAGCAGTACTTC.

This chain connects TRBV2 to TRBJ1-1; 7 positions match TRBD1. The CDR3 is 15 amino acids. The V and J ends lost 4 bases and 0 bases, in that order; junction bases with no gene match: 5. The germline gives CDR1 SNHLY, CDR2 FYNNEI. In DNA, the CDR3 is TGTGCCAGCAGTGGACAGGGCGTCATGAACACTGAAGCTTTCTTT. Translating it yields CASSGQGVMNTEAFF.

This clonotype was seen a few times. V usage is TRBV28 and J usage is TRBJ2-3; 9 positions agree with TRBD2. J gave up 3 bases and V 1 base, and 8 bases lay outside the gene matches. The germline CDR1 and CDR2 sequences are MDHEN and SYDVKM. CDR3 length equals 17 residues. CDR3 protein: CASSLLGAGGTTDTQYF. In nucleotides, the CDR3 is TGTGCCAGCAGTTTATTAGGAGCGGGAGGAACGACAGATACGCAGTATTTT. Full variable domain (remainder filled in from reference TRBV28 and TRBJ2-3): DVKVTQSSRYLVKRTGEKVFLECVQDMDHENMFWYRQDPGLGLRLIYFSYDVKMKEKGDIPEGYSVSREKKERFSLILESASTNQTSMYLCASSLLGAGGTTDTQYFGPGTRLTVL.

The DNA for the CDR3 is TGTGCCAGCAGCTACCGGGACAGGTCGTACTTC. This gives the protein CASSYRDRSYF. J is TRBJ2-7 and V is TRBV3-1, with TRBD1 matching 8 bases. This CDR3 spans 11 amino acids. V trimming: 5 bases; J trimming: 12 bases; junction bases outside the gene matches: 6. CDR1 is LGHDT, CDR2 YNNKEL, per germline (reference sequence).

The V call is TRBV20-1, the J call TRBJ2-5; 9 positions match TRBD2. The germline V gene has CDR1 DFQATT and CDR2 SNEGSKA (reference sequence). This CDR3 has 13 amino acids. Trimming took 5 bases from V and 2 from J; bases not matched to a gene: 3. CDR3 amino acids: CSALLAGQETQYF. The CDR3 DNA is TGCAGTGCTCTCCTAGCGGGGCAAGAGACCCAGTACTTC.

The chain employs TRBV4-1 and TRBJ1-6; tentative D call: TRBD1 (6 bases). V was clipped by 4 bases and J by 7 bases, with 14 bases between them. Germline V gene lookup returns CDR1 MGHRA and CDR2 YSYEKL. The CDR3 length is 15 residues. The CDR3 loop reads CASSLWGQSNSPLHF. The CDR3 DNA follows: TGCGCCAGCAGCCTATGGGGGCAGTCCAATTCACCCCTCCACTTT.

The chain employs TRBV2 and TRBJ2-7; D tentatively reads TRBD1 or TRBD2 (5 bases each). V gave up 8 bases and J gave up 3 bases, with 14 bases separating them. The CDR3 loop spans 13 amino acids. Germline V gene data show CDR1 as SNHLY and CDR2 as FYNNEI. The CDR3 DNA is TGTGCCAGCCACCGGGACCAAGACTACGAGCAGTACTTC. Translating it yields CASHRDQDYEQYF.

This clonotype occurred a few times. This rearrangement joins TRBV28 to TRBJ1-4, with D tentatively TRBD1 (5 bases). Looked up from germline, CDR1 is MDHEN and CDR2 is SYDVKM. The CDR3 is 17 amino acids. V lost 4 bases, J lost 8 bases, and 23 bases lay in between. The CDR3 DNA reads as TGTGCCAGCAGTTCCTTGGGGGGACTAGGGAAGGGAGAAAAACTGTTTTTT. This gives the protein CASSSLGGLGKGEKLFF.

This clonotype came up many times. This chain links TRBV4-1 with TRBJ2-1; 11 positions agree with TRBD2. The length of the CDR3 is 19 residues. CDR1 and CDR2 (germline): MGHRA, YSYEKL. V gave up 3 bases and J gave up 8 bases; unmatched junction bases: 18. The CDR3 nucleotides are TGCGCCAGCAGCCAGGGGGGGGGACTAGCGGAGAGTCCTACGGATGAGCAGTTCTTC. Its protein is CASSQGGGLAESPTDEQFF.

The chain joins TRBV18 to TRBJ2-3; D is uncertain. The V and J ends lost 2 bases and 2 bases respectively, with 11 bases between them. CDR1 is KGHSH and CDR2 is LQKENI in the germline V gene. The CDR3 length is 15 residues. As DNA, the CDR3 is TGTGCCAGCTCACCATTACGGAGCGCCACAGATACGCAGTATTTT. Translated: CASSPLRSATDTQYF.

The gene calls are TRBV20-1 and TRBJ2-3, with a possible D match to TRBD1 (5 bases). This CDR3 is 15 amino acids long. CDR1 DFQATT and CDR2 SNEGSKA come from the germline V gene (reference sequence). Trimming shortened V by 2 bases and J by 1 base, and 13 bases separated the two germline ends. The CDR3 here is CSARTNGAGTDTQYF. DNA of the CDR3: TGCAGTGCTAGAACGAATGGGGCGGGCACAGATACGCAGTATTTT.

Only a few counts were recorded for this clonotype. The chain has TRBV5-5 and TRBJ2-2; either TRBD1 or TRBD2 may fit D (6 bases each). V lost 1 base and J lost 5, with 12 bases in between. Germline CDR1 and CDR2: SGHKS and YYEKEE (reference sequence). CDR3 length: 15 amino acids. The chain's CDR3 is CASSLWGAETGELFF. The CDR3 DNA is TGTGCCAGCAGCTTGTGGGGGGCCGAAACCGGGGAGCTGTTTTTT.

This clonotype showed up just a few times. The chain combines TRBV20-1 with TRBJ2-5; 8 bases are shared with TRBD2. CDR1 is DFQATT, CDR2 SNEGSKA, per germline (reference sequence). This CDR3 comprises 15 residues. Trimming removed 5 bases from V and 5 bases from J; junction bases left unmatched: 13. The DNA of the CDR3 is TGCAGTGCTCCTAGAGGTCCGGGAGGGCCTGAGACCCAGTACTTC. It yields the protein CSAPRGPGGPETQYF.

This clonotype was seen only a few times. The chain has TRBV20-1 and TRBJ1-6, with D possibly TRBD1 on 5 matching bases. V was trimmed by 6 bases and J by 0 bases, leaving 15 bases between them. Looked up from germline, CDR1 is DFQATT and CDR2 is SNEGSKA (reference sequence). This CDR3 comprises 16 residues. In nucleotides, the CDR3 is TGCAGTGCCTGGGACGGTTCGAGCTCCTATAATTCACCCCTCCACTTT. Encoded protein: CSAWDGSSSYNSPLHF.

This clonotype appeared many times. The genes are TRBV5-1 and TRBJ1-5; D gene ambiguous. CDR3 length equals 11 residues. Trimming pared 0 bases from V and 6 bases from J, leaving 1 base between. Germline CDR1 is SGHRS and CDR2 is YFSETQ. The CDR3 sequence is CASSLGQPQHF. As DNA, the CDR3 is TGCGCCAGCAGCTTGGGTCAGCCCCAGCATTTT.

CDR3 residues: CSAVGGQGKTYEQYF. The CDR3 nucleotides are TGCAGCGCCGTGGGGGGTCAGGGTAAAACCTACGAGCAGTACTTC. V is TRBV29-1 and J is TRBJ2-7; tentative D call: TRBD2 (6 bases). The V gene's germline CDR1 is SQVTM and CDR2 ANQGSEA. This CDR3 has 15 amino acids. V was clipped by 7 bases and J by 2 bases, with 21 bases between them.

There are a few counts of this clonotype. This rearrangement joins TRBV12-3 or TRBV12-4 to TRBJ1-1, with D maybe TRBD1 (5 bases). The CDR3 is 16 amino acids. Deletions cut 3 bases from V and 1 base from J, with 15 bases between. The CDR3 loop is CASSFGGRSSNTEAFF. CDR3 in DNA: TGTGCCAGCAGTTTTGGGGGGAGATCGTCGAACACTGAAGCTTTCTTT.

The rearrangement links TRBV11-2 to TRBJ2-5; no clear D gene. The DNA end favors TRBJ2-1, so the J call may be wrong. The CDR3 extends over 14 amino acids. The germline CDR1 and CDR2 sequences are SGHAT and FQNNGV. This CDR3 reads CASSMKAMRNEQFF. Here the CDR3 DNA reads TGTGCCAGCAGCATGAAGGCAATGCGTAATGAGCAGTTCTTC.

The rearrangement uses TRBV27 and TRBJ1-6; no reliable D call. Germline V gene data show CDR1 as MNHEY and CDR2 as SMNVEV (reference sequence). The CDR3 runs 12 residues. V lost 5 bases and J 8 bases, leaving 7 bases between the germline ends. This CDR3 reads CASSTGHSPLHF. The CDR3, as DNA: TGTGCCAGCAGTACCGGGCATTCACCCCTCCACTTT.

There are a few counts of this clonotype. V gene TRBV5-1 combines with J gene TRBJ2-4, with 7 bases identical to TRBD1. The CDR3 length is 15 residues. CDR1 SGHRS and CDR2 YFSETQ come from the germline V gene. J lost 6 bases, V lost 6 bases, and 12 bases had no gene match. CDR3 DNA sequence: TGCGCCAGCACCTTAATTCCGGGACAGCCAAACATTCAGTACTTC. Encoded protein: CASTLIPGQPNIQYF.

This clonotype showed up just a few times. The chain carries TRBV20-1 and TRBJ2-4, with a tentative D call TRBD2 (6 bases). The germline CDR1 and CDR2 sequences are DFQATT and SNEGSKA (reference sequence). The V gene lost 5 bases and the J gene lost 3 bases, with 17 bases spanning the gap. The CDR3 consists of 15 residues. CDR3 region: CSAARPEGVKNIQYF. In DNA, the CDR3 is TGCAGTGCTGCTCGCCCGGAGGGAGTCAAAAACATTCAGTACTTC.

Comment on this clonotype: A read error may account for a junction end that differs from germline. The chain couples TRBV7-9 to TRBJ2-2; 8 bases fit TRBD2. The CDR3 spans 16 residues. Germline lookup yields CDR1 SEHNR and CDR2 FQNEAQ (reference sequence). Here the CDR3 reads CASSLSLREVTGELLF. In DNA, the CDR3 is TGTGCCAGCAGCTTAAGTTTGCGGGAGGTTACCGGGGAGCTGCTTTTT. Full variable domain (missing parts from reference TRBV7-9 and TRBJ2-2): DTGVSQNPRHKITKRGQNVTFRCDPISEHNRLYWYRQTLGQGPEFLTYFQNEAQLEKSRLLSDRFSAERPKGSFSTLEIQRTEQGDSAMYLCASSLSLREVTGELLFGEGSRLTVL.

This sequence joins TRBV6-5 and TRBJ2-5; no clear D gene. The DNA end favors TRBJ2-1, so the J call may be wrong. This CDR3 region has 13 residues. Germline V gene lookup returns CDR1 MNHEY and CDR2 SVGAGI. CDR3 region: CASSYGRAQGQFF. CDR3 sequence (DNA): TGTGCCAGCAGTTACGGACGGGCCCAAGGGCAGTTCTTC.

This clonotype was seen only a few times. V and J are TRBV6-2 or TRBV6-3 and TRBJ2-1; no clear D. The length of the CDR3 is 14 residues. The germline gives CDR1 MNHEY, CDR2 SVGEGT. V lost 8 bases and J lost 0, with 11 bases in between. CDR3 nucleotides: TGTGCCAGCCTTAGCAAAAGCTCCTACAATGAGCAGTTCTTC. As protein: CASLSKSSYNEQFF.

This clonotype was seen a few times. The rearrangement joins TRBV28 to TRBJ1-6, with D perhaps matching TRBD1 (6 bases). The V and J ends lost 6 bases and 7 bases respectively, with 22 bases between them. This CDR3 is 17 amino acids long. Germline values: CDR1 MDHEN, CDR2 SYDVKM. CDR3 sequence: CASSLPGGRGGNSPLHF. As DNA, the CDR3 is TGTGCCAGCAGCCTGCCGGGGGGCAGGGGAGGCAATTCACCCCTCCACTTT.

This clonotype showed up many times. The rearrangement uses TRBV24-1 and TRBJ1-2; D perhaps matches TRBD1 (6 bases). CDR1 and CDR2 from the germline V gene are KGHDR and SFDVKD. The ends were cut back, 6 bases at V and 7 bases at J, with 14 bases in the middle. The CDR3 runs to 13 residues. As DNA, the CDR3 is TGTGCCACCAGTCTTACAGGGTTTGGTGGCTACACCTTC. This codes for CATSLTGFGGYTF.

There are many counts of this clonotype. V is TRBV12-3 or TRBV12-4 and J is TRBJ2-5; no definite D call. Trimming shortened V by 2 bases and J by 4 bases, and 14 bases separated the two germline ends. The CDR3 is 15 amino acids. In DNA form, the CDR3 reads TGTGCCAGCAGTTTAAATAAAAACCCCGGAGAGACCCAGTACTTC. It is translated as CASSLNKNPGETQYF.

V is TRBV5-1 and J is TRBJ2-4, with no clear D. The CDR3 is made up of 15 amino acids. CDR1 and CDR2 from the germline V gene are SGHRS and YFSETQ. V was trimmed by 2 bases and J by 1 base, leaving 10 bases between them. The CDR3 coding sequence is TGCGCCAGCAGCTTCGCAGCACAGGCCAAAAACATTCAGTACTTC. It is translated as CASSFAAQAKNIQYF.

This clonotype was seen more than once but under ten times. The CDR3 here is CASSLRAADGSYEQYF. Written as DNA, the CDR3 is TGTGCCAGCAGCCTGCGGGCAGCGGATGGTTCCTACGAGCAGTACTTC. The rearrangement uses TRBV5-5 and TRBJ2-7; possible D gene TRBD2, 5 bases. Deletions cut 4 bases from V and 1 base from J, with 18 bases between. The germline V gene encodes CDR1 SGHKS and CDR2 YYEKEE (reference sequence). CDR3 length: 16 amino acids.

There are a few counts of this clonotype. This chain joins TRBV28 and TRBJ2-6; D is possibly TRBD1 (6 bases). The CDR3 is 17 amino acids. V was trimmed by 2 bases and J by 0 bases, leaving 11 bases between them. The germline gives CDR1 MDHEN, CDR2 SYDVKM. The CDR3: CASSLGTPSSGANVLTF. The CDR3 coding sequence is TGTGCCAGCAGTTTAGGGACACCGAGCTCTGGGGCCAACGTCCTGACTTTC.

This clonotype was counted a few times. In DNA, the CDR3 is TGTGCCAGCGTTCGATCGGGCGCCAACGAAGCTTTCTTT. Amino acids: CASVRSGANEAFF. This chain joins TRBV6-1 and TRBJ1-1; no definite D call. The CDR3 has 13 residues. Trimming removed 8 bases at V and 8 bases at J, with 18 bases between. CDR1 is MNHNS, CDR2 SASEGT, per germline.